Listed below are T cell receptor beta chains from one sample, sequenced in a study of T cells in Graves' hyperthyroidism and ophthalmopathy. TCRdb redid the calling of the multiplex PCR reads with MiXCR, one entry per CDR3 protein. The sample yields approximately 560,000 distinct CDR3 sequences, around a sixth seen once. Sequencing input: blood. The receptors were sampled from a woman in her 30s with Graves' hyperthyroidism. The CDR3 runs from the conserved cysteine through the conserved F or W. Fields, in order: V gene, J gene, D gene, CDR3 length, clone size, CDR3 DNA, CDR3 protein. A D gene is named only where the DNA matches it firmly. Clone size, where shown, is once, few, many, or a class for clones that have expanded.

V gene: TRBV24-1
J gene: TRBJ2-1
D gene: .
CDR3 length: 15
clone size: few
CDR3 DNA: TGTGCCACCAGTGGGGGTCGGACCTCCTACAATGAGCAGTTCTTC
CDR3 protein: CATSGGRTSYNEQFF

V gene: TRBV6-1
J gene: TRBJ2-7
D gene: .
CDR3 length: 12
clone size: .
CDR3 DNA: TGTGCCAGCAGTTTTCAGGGTTCGGAGCAGTACTTC
CDR3 protein: CASSFQGSEQYF

V gene: TRBV3-1
J gene: TRBJ2-1
D gene: .
CDR3 length: 13
clone size: many
CDR3 DNA: TGTGCCAGCAGCCAAGGGCTTCACAATGAGCAGTTCTTC
CDR3 protein: CASSQGLHNEQFF

V gene: TRBV6-1
J gene: TRBJ1-3
D gene: .
CDR3 length: 15
clone size: few
CDR3 DNA: TGTGCCAGCAGTGACCCCAGGTCCGGAAGCTACACCATATATTTT
CDR3 protein: CASSDPRSGSYTIYF

V gene: TRBV19
J gene: TRBJ2-2
D gene: .
CDR3 length: 13
clone size: .
CDR3 DNA: TGTGCCAGTAGTCTCCAGAGTACCGGGGAGCTGTTTTTT
CDR3 protein: CASSLQSTGELFF

V gene: TRBV20-1
J gene: TRBJ2-1
D gene: TRBD2
CDR3 length: 16
clone size: few
CDR3 DNA: TGCAGTGCTAGTACGGGGGAGGGCTGGTCTGACAATGAGCAGTTCTTC
CDR3 protein: CSASTGEGWSDNEQFF

V gene: TRBV20-1
J gene: TRBJ1-1
D gene: .
CDR3 length: 12
clone size: many
CDR3 DNA: TGCAGTGCTAGAGTAGTGAACACTGAAGCTTTCTTT
CDR3 protein: CSARVVNTEAFF

V gene: TRBV27
J gene: TRBJ2-1
D gene: TRBD1
CDR3 length: 16
clone size: many
CDR3 DNA: TGTGCCAGCAGTTTCGTCAGGGGGCAAAGGGACAATGAGCAGTTCTTC
CDR3 protein: CASSFVRGQRDNEQFF

V gene: TRBV27
J gene: TRBJ1-2
D gene: .
CDR3 length: 13
clone size: many
CDR3 DNA: TGTGCCAGCAGTTCACAGGGAGGCTATGGCTACACCTTC
CDR3 protein: CASSSQGGYGYTF

V gene: TRBV3-1
J gene: TRBJ1-2
D gene: .
CDR3 length: 16
clone size: many
CDR3 DNA: TGTGCCAGCAGCCAAGAGCGCGGATCGACCTCCTATGGCTACACCTTC
CDR3 protein: CASSQERGSTSYGYTF

V gene: TRBV11-1
J gene: TRBJ2-1
D gene: TRBD2
CDR3 length: 15
clone size: many
CDR3 DNA: TGTGCCAGCAGCCCATACCAGACTAGCGACAATGAGCAGTTCTTC
CDR3 protein: CASSPYQTSDNEQFF

V gene: TRBV20-1
J gene: TRBJ2-2
D gene: .
CDR3 length: 15
clone size: .
CDR3 DNA: TGCAGTGCCCTAGGACGGGACGCGAACACCGGGGAGCTGTTTTTT
CDR3 protein: CSALGRDANTGELFF

V gene: TRBV19
J gene: TRBJ1-5
D gene: TRBD1
CDR3 length: 16
clone size: .
CDR3 DNA: TGTGCCAGTAGCGACCCGGGGACAGGTACGATTCAGCCCCAGCATTTT
CDR3 protein: CASSDPGTGTIQPQHF

V gene: TRBV20-1
J gene: TRBJ2-7
D gene: TRBD2
CDR3 length: 13
clone size: many
CDR3 DNA: TGCAGTGCTAGAAGGCGGGAGAACTACGAGCAGTACTTC
CDR3 protein: CSARRRENYEQYF

V gene: TRBV6-5
J gene: TRBJ2-2
D gene: .
CDR3 length: 17
clone size: .
CDR3 DNA: TGTGCCAGCAGTTACATCGGGACCCAGATAAACACCGGGGAGCTGTTTTTT
CDR3 protein: CASSYIGTQINTGELFF

V gene: TRBV12-5
J gene: TRBJ2-7
D gene: TRBD1
CDR3 length: 16
clone size: .
CDR3 DNA: TGTGCTAGTGGTTTGGCACCCGGGACAGGCTCCTACGAGCAGTACTTC
CDR3 protein: CASGLAPGTGSYEQYF

V gene: TRBV7-8
J gene: TRBJ2-1
D gene: .
CDR3 length: 16
clone size: few
CDR3 DNA: TGTGCCAGCAGCGCCAACAGGATTCCCCCACACAATGAGCAGTTCTTC
CDR3 protein: CASSANRIPPHNEQFF

V gene: TRBV6-1
J gene: TRBJ2-7
D gene: .
CDR3 length: 13
clone size: .
CDR3 DNA: TGTGCCAGCCGATTGTCTACCTCCTACGAGCAGTACTTC
CDR3 protein: CASRLSTSYEQYF

V gene: TRBV28
J gene: TRBJ2-1
D gene: .
CDR3 length: 14
clone size: many
CDR3 DNA: TGTGCCAGCAGTCCTGGGTCGGGTTACAATGAGCAGTTCTTC
CDR3 protein: CASSPGSGYNEQFF

V gene: TRBV15
J gene: TRBJ2-2
D gene: TRBD1
CDR3 length: 13
clone size: few
CDR3 DNA: TGTGCCACCAGCAGAACAGGGGAAGGGGAGCTGTTTTTT
CDR3 protein: CATSRTGEGELFF

V gene: TRBV7-9
J gene: TRBJ2-3
D gene: .
CDR3 length: 15
clone size: .
CDR3 DNA: TGTGCCAGCAGCTTAACTGGCGGGGCGTTAGATACGCAGTATTTT
CDR3 protein: CASSLTGGALDTQYF

V gene: TRBV10-1
J gene: TRBJ2-1
D gene: TRBD2
CDR3 length: 14
clone size: many
CDR3 DNA: TGCGCCAGCAGTGACCCGGGACTAGAGTCTGAGCAGTTCTTC
CDR3 protein: CASSDPGLESEQFF

V gene: TRBV27
J gene: TRBJ2-2
D gene: .
CDR3 length: 13
clone size: many
CDR3 DNA: TGTGCCAGCAGTTTAAGAAGTTCTAGGGAGCTGTTTTTT
CDR3 protein: CASSLRSSRELFF

V gene: TRBV6-1
J gene: TRBJ2-1
D gene: TRBD1
CDR3 length: 14
clone size: many
CDR3 DNA: TGTGCCAGCAGTAGACAGGGTCTCTACAATGAGCAGTTCTTC
CDR3 protein: CASSRQGLYNEQFF

V gene: TRBV5-6
J gene: TRBJ1-2
D gene: .
CDR3 length: 11
clone size: many
CDR3 DNA: TGTGCCAGCAGCTTGGTTGGAGGCTACACCTTC
CDR3 protein: CASSLVGGYTF

V gene: TRBV6-1
J gene: TRBJ2-7
D gene: .
CDR3 length: 16
clone size: .
CDR3 DNA: TGTGCCAGCACACCCAGGGGTGGCGGGACCCTATACGAGCAGTACTTC
CDR3 protein: CASTPRGGGTLYEQYF

V gene: TRBV6-2/TRBV6-3
J gene: TRBJ1-5
D gene: .
CDR3 length: 16
clone size: few
CDR3 DNA: TGTGCCAGCAGTTACTTCCTTGACAGGAAAAATCAGCCCCAGCATTTT
CDR3 protein: CASSYFLDRKNQPQHF

V gene: TRBV2
J gene: TRBJ1-1
D gene: .
CDR3 length: 16
clone size: many
CDR3 DNA: TGTGCCAGCAGTGAATATGGCAGGGCCATGGGAACTGAAGCTTTCTTT
CDR3 protein: CASSEYGRAMGTEAFF

V gene: TRBV7-8
J gene: TRBJ2-7
D gene: .
CDR3 length: 15
clone size: many
CDR3 DNA: TGTGCCAGCAGCTCGCAGCGGGTGAGCTCCTACGAGCAGTACTTC
CDR3 protein: CASSSQRVSSYEQYF

V gene: TRBV19
J gene: TRBJ1-2
D gene: .
CDR3 length: 12
clone size: .
CDR3 DNA: TGTGCCAGTAGTCGACAGTTCTATGGCTACACCTTC
CDR3 protein: CASSRQFYGYTF

V gene: TRBV3-1
J gene: TRBJ2-2
D gene: TRBD2
CDR3 length: 13
clone size: few
CDR3 DNA: TGTGCCAGCGATAGCGGGAGTGCCGGGGAGCTGTTTTTT
CDR3 protein: CASDSGSAGELFF

V gene: TRBV5-1
J gene: TRBJ2-7
D gene: TRBD1
CDR3 length: 15
clone size: many
CDR3 DNA: TGCGCCAGCAGCATCATCGGACAGGCGAAATACGAGCAGTACTTC
CDR3 protein: CASSIIGQAKYEQYF

V gene: TRBV30
J gene: TRBJ2-1
D gene: .
CDR3 length: 13
clone size: many
CDR3 DNA: TGTGCCTGGAGCGACATTTGGGGTGGTGAGCAGTTCTTC
CDR3 protein: CAWSDIWGGEQFF

V gene: TRBV3-1
J gene: TRBJ2-7
D gene: TRBD1
CDR3 length: 15
clone size: few
CDR3 DNA: TGTGCCAGCAGCCAAGATAGCCAGGGGGCCCGGGAGCAGTACTTC
CDR3 protein: CASSQDSQGAREQYF

V gene: TRBV20-1
J gene: TRBJ1-5
D gene: .
CDR3 length: 16
clone size: .
CDR3 DNA: TGCAGTGCTAGAGCGCCCGGTTCTGGTTTGGTTCAGCCCCAGCATTTT
CDR3 protein: CSARAPGSGLVQPQHF

V gene: TRBV19
J gene: TRBJ1-1
D gene: .
CDR3 length: 15
clone size: .
CDR3 DNA: TGTGCCAGTAGTCCGAATCTAGGGGCTTACACTGAAGCTTTCTTT
CDR3 protein: CASSPNLGAYTEAFF

V gene: TRBV7-9
J gene: TRBJ2-1
D gene: .
CDR3 length: 13
clone size: many
CDR3 DNA: TGTGCCAGCAGCTTCAGCAGAGTTGATGAGCAGTTCTTC
CDR3 protein: CASSFSRVDEQFF

V gene: TRBV3-1
J gene: TRBJ2-1
D gene: TRBD2
CDR3 length: 17
clone size: few
CDR3 DNA: TGTGCCAGCAGCCAAGGAACCTTTGGCGGGAGCTACAATGAGCAGTTCTTC
CDR3 protein: CASSQGTFGGSYNEQFF

V gene: TRBV4-3
J gene: TRBJ2-3
D gene: TRBD2
CDR3 length: 17
clone size: .
CDR3 DNA: TGCGCCAGCAGCCAACGTCAGACTAGCGAGAGCACAGATACGCAGTATTTT
CDR3 protein: CASSQRQTSESTDTQYF

V gene: TRBV28
J gene: TRBJ2-4
D gene: TRBD2
CDR3 length: 17
clone size: .
CDR3 DNA: TGTGCCAGCAGTCAGCAGCGGGAGGGGGAGGCCAAAAACATTCAGTACTTC
CDR3 protein: CASSQQREGEAKNIQYF

V gene: TRBV2
J gene: TRBJ2-2
D gene: .
CDR3 length: 16
clone size: few
CDR3 DNA: TGTGCCAGCAGTGAATATCTGAGGGAAGGGGCCGGGGAGCTGTTTTTT
CDR3 protein: CASSEYLREGAGELFF

V gene: TRBV29-1
J gene: TRBJ2-1
D gene: TRBD2
CDR3 length: 13
clone size: few
CDR3 DNA: TGCAGCGGGGGACTAGCGGGAGGTTATGAGCAGTTCTTC
CDR3 protein: CSGGLAGGYEQFF

V gene: TRBV27
J gene: TRBJ2-5
D gene: TRBD2
CDR3 length: 13
clone size: many
CDR3 DNA: TGTGCCAGCAGTCCTAGCGGGAGTCAGACCCAGTACTTC
CDR3 protein: CASSPSGSQTQYF

V gene: TRBV27
J gene: TRBJ1-6
D gene: .
CDR3 length: 16
clone size: .
CDR3 DNA: TGTGCCAGCAGTTTATCACCGGGCTCCTATAATTCACCCCTCCACTTT
CDR3 protein: CASSLSPGSYNSPLHF

V gene: TRBV20-1
J gene: TRBJ2-5
D gene: TRBD2
CDR3 length: 17
clone size: many
CDR3 DNA: TGCAGTGCAACGCCTCCGCTAGCGGTTATGTACCAAGAGACCCAGTACTTC
CDR3 protein: CSATPPLAVMYQETQYF

V gene: TRBV29-1
J gene: TRBJ1-3
D gene: .
CDR3 length: 13
clone size: .
CDR3 DNA: TGCAGCGTTGGAAGAGGGGCTGGAAACACCATATATTTT
CDR3 protein: CSVGRGAGNTIYF

V gene: TRBV11-2
J gene: TRBJ2-5
D gene: TRBD1
CDR3 length: 15
clone size: many
CDR3 DNA: TGTGCCAGCAGATCAGGGGGCGTGAGGCAAGAGACCCAGTACTTC
CDR3 protein: CASRSGGVRQETQYF

V gene: TRBV20-1
J gene: TRBJ2-3
D gene: .
CDR3 length: 12
clone size: .
CDR3 DNA: TGCAGTGCCAGGGGCGGCACAGATACGCAGTATTTT
CDR3 protein: CSARGGTDTQYF

V gene: TRBV4-2
J gene: TRBJ2-2
D gene: .
CDR3 length: 15
clone size: .
CDR3 DNA: TGTGCCAGCAGCCAGGAAACATCGGCCACCGGGGAGCTGTTTTTT
CDR3 protein: CASSQETSATGELFF

V gene: TRBV30
J gene: TRBJ1-3
D gene: .
CDR3 length: 11
clone size: many
CDR3 DNA: TGTGCCTACGGACAGCCAAACACCATATATTTT
CDR3 protein: CAYGQPNTIYF

V gene: TRBV3-1
J gene: TRBJ2-3
D gene: .
CDR3 length: 12
clone size: many
CDR3 DNA: TGTGCCAGCAGCCAAGTTCAAGATACGCAGTATTTT
CDR3 protein: CASSQVQDTQYF

V gene: TRBV2
J gene: TRBJ2-7
D gene: TRBD2
CDR3 length: 13
clone size: many
CDR3 DNA: TGTGCCAGCAGTGAAGCGGGGGGGGGCGAGCAGTACTTC
CDR3 protein: CASSEAGGGEQYF

V gene: TRBV6-2/TRBV6-3
J gene: TRBJ2-7
D gene: .
CDR3 length: 15
clone size: many
CDR3 DNA: TGTGCCAGCCGAACGAGGGGAGCTTTTTCCTACGAGCAGTACTTC
CDR3 protein: CASRTRGAFSYEQYF

V gene: TRBV7-9
J gene: TRBJ2-7
D gene: .
CDR3 length: 13
clone size: many
CDR3 DNA: TGTGCCAGCAGCTCAGGACAGTACTACGAGCAGTACTTC
CDR3 protein: CASSSGQYYEQYF

V gene: TRBV20-1
J gene: TRBJ2-3
D gene: TRBD2
CDR3 length: 13
clone size: few
CDR3 DNA: TGCAGTGCGACGTCCCGGGGGGAGGATACGCAGTATTTT
CDR3 protein: CSATSRGEDTQYF